The 23 T cell receptor beta chains below were found in one sample sequenced in a study of shared clonotypes between healthy human individuals. Assay used: immunoSEQ multiplex PCR; TCRdb lists only in-frame clones, some missing. Seen here are 400,000 to 600,000 clones, 75% to 80% observed once, and the top ten hold about 12%. Sequenced input: PBMCs. These TCRs come from a middle-aged woman in good health. Some clones in this sample may be carry-over from other donors' samples.

The genes are TRBV21-1 and TRBJ2-1; the table's D gene call, TRBD1, was not cross checked with the DNA. TRBV21-1 is a pseudogene locus. This CDR3 is built from 15 residues. The chain's CDR3 is CASSKGAGVKAEQFF. CDR3 DNA sequence: TGTGCCAGCAGCAAAGGGGCAGGGGTCAAAGCTGAGCAGTTCTTC.

This rearrangement joins TRBV29-1 to TRBJ2-1; D uncertain. CDR1 is SQVTM, CDR2 ANQGSEA, per germline. V was clipped by 3 bases and J by 7 bases, with 10 bases between them. The CDR3 runs to 12 residues. The CDR3 DNA reads as TGCAGCGTTGACCAGTACCTAAATGAGCAGTTCTTC. Translated, it gives CSVDQYLNEQFF.

With respect to this clone: Within the sample, other DNA sequences also encode this same CDR3. V and J are TRBV2 and TRBJ2-4, with D perhaps matching TRBD1 (5 bases). Trimming cost V 6 bases and J 0 bases, with 9 bases left between them. Germline CDR1 reads SNHLY; CDR2 reads FYNNEI. The CDR3 length is 14 residues. The CDR3, as DNA: TGTGCCAGCAGGGGGCTGTTAGCCAAAAACATTCAGTACTTC. The encoded protein is CASRGLLAKNIQYF.

The chain is built from TRBV7-9 and TRBJ2-1; no definite D call. V was pared by 2 bases and J by 12 bases, with 8 bases between. From germline, CDR1 is SEHNR and CDR2 FQNEAQ (reference sequence). The CDR3 covers 11 residues. CDR3 loop: CASSLLPGQFF. The CDR3 DNA follows: TGTGCCAGCAGCTTATTGCCGGGGCAGTTCTTC. Supplemented by reference TRBV7-9 and TRBJ2-1, the full variable domain reads DTGVSQNPRHKITKRGQNVTFRCDPISEHNRLYWYRQTLGQGPEFLTYFQNEAQLEKSRLLSDRFSAERPKGSFSTLEIQRTEQGDSAMYLCASSLLPGQFFGPGTRLTVL.

This clone was found a few times. The chain joins TRBV5-1 to TRBJ1-1, with D perhaps TRBD1 (5 bases). This CDR3 has 13 amino acids. Germline CDR1 and CDR2: SGHRS and YFSETQ. V was trimmed by 4 bases and J by 3 bases, leaving 10 bases between them. The CDR3 here is CASSPRGDTEAFF. CDR3 sequence (DNA): TGCGCCAGCAGCCCTCGGGGGGACACTGAAGCTTTCTTT. The entire variable domain, with the rest obtained from reference TRBV5-1 and TRBJ1-1, is as follows: KAGVTQTPRYLIKTRGQQVTLSCSPISGHRSVSWYQQTPGQGLQFLFEYFSETQRNKGNFPGRFSGRQFSNSRSEMNVSTLELGDSALYLCASSPRGDTEAFFGQGTRLTVV.

The V call is TRBV19, the J call TRBJ1-3; no firm D call. There are 13 residues in the CDR3. Between the trimmed V and J ends, which lost 6 bases and 2 bases, there was a span of 8 bases. CDR1 and CDR2 (germline): LNHDA, SQIVND (reference sequence). The CDR3, as DNA: TGTGCCAGTAGACCGGGAACTGGAAACACCATATATTTT. The encoded protein is CASRPGTGNTIYF.

The chain joins TRBV11-2 to TRBJ2-5; D is possibly TRBD2 (7 bases). V was shortened by 4 bases and J by 5 bases, with 17 bases between the two germline ends. CDR3 length: 15 amino acids. The germline V gene encodes CDR1 SGHAT and CDR2 FQNNGV. This chain's CDR3 is CASSSLRGAGETQYF. The DNA for the CDR3 is TGTGCCAGCAGCTCACTTCGGGGGGCCGGGGAGACCCAGTACTTC.

This rearrangement joins TRBV7-6 to TRBJ2-7, with D unclear. V was cut by 2 bases and J by 2 bases, with 10 bases left in between. This CDR3 is built from 14 residues. Per the germline V gene, CDR1 is SGHVS and CDR2 is FNYEAQ. The CDR3 loop is CASSLRYGTYEQYF. For the CDR3, the DNA is TGTGCCAGCAGCTTAAGGTACGGAACCTACGAGCAGTACTTC.

The chain combines TRBV7-6 with TRBJ1-1; 7 bases map to TRBD1. V trimming: 1 base; J trimming: 4 bases; junction bases outside the gene matches: 6. The CDR3 has 15 amino acids. In germline, CDR1 is SGHVS, CDR2 FNYEAQ. CDR3 DNA: TGTGCCAGCAGCTTAGTATCAGGGGGGATCACTGAAGCTTTCTTT. Its protein product is CASSLVSGGITEAFF. The full variable domain, completed using reference TRBV7-6 and TRBJ1-1, is GAGVSQSPRYKVTKRGQDVALRCDPISGHVSLYWYRQALGQGPEFLTYFNYEAQQDKSGLPNDRFSAERPEGSISTLTIQRTEQRDSAMYRCASSLVSGGITEAFFGQGTRLTVV.

The rearrangement joins TRBV29-1 to TRBJ2-7, with a weak D call TRBD2 (7 bases). V shed 6 bases and J shed 6 bases, with 15 bases lying between them. CDR1 and CDR2 (germline): SQVTM, ANQGSEA. The CDR3 sequence is 12 residues long. CDR3 bases: TGCAGCGTCCGGGGAGGGGGGGCCGAGCAGTACTTC. Its translation: CSVRGGGAEQYF.

This clone has a single count. The gene calls are TRBV5-1 and TRBJ2-7; TRBD2 matches at 9 bases. Germline CDR1 SGHRS, CDR2 YFSETQ. The trim removed 4 bases at V and 5 bases at J, leaving 7 bases unmatched. The CDR3 consists of 14 residues. CDR3 DNA: TGCGCCAGCAGCGCGGGGACTAGCAGCGACGAGCAGTACTTC. Protein: CASSAGTSSDEQYF.

This sequence joins TRBV2 and TRBJ2-3; 7 bases fit TRBD1. The CDR3 sequence is 13 residues long. Looked up from germline, CDR1 is SNHLY and CDR2 is FYNNEI. V gave up 6 bases and J gave up 3 bases; unmatched junction bases: 3. Written as DNA, the CDR3 is TGTGCCAGCAGCCCGGACAGGACAGATACGCAGTATTTT. Its translation is CASSPDRTDTQYF.

This clone was counted between two and nine times. The chain links TRBV29-1 to TRBJ1-2; possibly TRBD1 for D (5 bases). Between the trimmed V and J ends, which lost 4 bases and 0 bases, there was a span of 18 bases. Per the germline V gene, CDR1 is SQVTM and CDR2 is ANQGSEA. This CDR3 spans 16 amino acids. The CDR3 spells CSVGGILNLANYGYTF. Written as DNA, the CDR3 is TGCAGCGTTGGGGGCATCCTAAACTTAGCTAACTATGGCTACACCTTC.

With respect to this clone: Within the sample, other DNA sequences also encode this same CDR3. The genes are TRBV27 and TRBJ2-7, with D unclear. The CDR3 has 13 residues. The V gene's germline CDR1 is MNHEY and CDR2 SMNVEV (reference sequence). Trimming removed 3 bases at V and 1 base at J, with 7 bases between. CDR3 nucleotides: TGTGCCAGCAGTTTCAGCCCTTCCTACGAGCAGTACTTC. This codes for CASSFSPSYEQYF.

This rearrangement joins TRBV18 to TRBJ2-7; 9 nucleotides align to TRBD1. Trimming took 0 bases from V and 6 from J; bases not matched to a gene: 6. The CDR3 runs 15 residues. The V gene's germline CDR1 is KGHSH and CDR2 LQKENI. The CDR3 loop is CASSPPVGTGREQYF. The CDR3 DNA reads TGTGCCAGCTCACCACCAGTAGGGACAGGGCGCGAGCAGTACTTC.

This clone was detected once. The chain has TRBV28 and TRBJ2-7; D not resolved. Germline V gene sequence: CDR1 MDHEN, CDR2 SYDVKM. The CDR3 contains 12 residues. Trimming removed 5 bases at V and 6 bases at J, with 11 bases between. CDR3 coding DNA: TGTGCCAGCAGTCCCTCGTTTGGCGAGCAGTACTTC. Its protein is CASSPSFGEQYF.

This clone was found a few times. The rearrangement links TRBV28 to TRBJ2-7; maybe TRBD1 (6 bases). CDR1 is MDHEN and CDR2 is SYDVKM in the germline V gene. This CDR3 has 12 residues. The V gene lost 9 bases and the J gene lost 0 bases, with 9 bases spanning the gap. The chain's CDR3 is CASRDNSYEQYF. DNA for the CDR3: TGTGCCAGTAGGGACAACTCCTACGAGCAGTACTTC.

This chain joins TRBV11-2 and TRBJ2-1; 12 bases are a match to TRBD2. The CDR3 spans 18 residues. Trimming at V came to 5 bases and at J to 0 bases, leaving 8 bases not matched to a gene. CDR1 SGHAT and CDR2 FQNNGV come from the germline V gene. The CDR3 loop reads CASSPFPGLAGSYNEQFF. In DNA, the CDR3 is TGTGCCAGCAGCCCGTTTCCGGGACTAGCGGGCTCCTACAATGAGCAGTTCTTC.

The V gene is TRBV7-3, the J gene TRBJ2-1; D is undetermined. The CDR3 runs 15 residues. Trimming shortened V by 0 bases and J by 2 bases, and 8 bases separated the two germline ends. Looked up from germline, CDR1 is SGHTA and CDR2 is FQGTGA. The DNA of the CDR3 is TGTGCCAGCAGCTTAACAGGGTTCGCCTACAATGAGCAGTTCTTC. Translated: CASSLTGFAYNEQFF.

This clone was seen at least ten times. The sample carries other DNA sequences with the same CDR3. V and J are TRBV4-1 and TRBJ1-2; the D gene is possibly TRBD1 (6 bases). This CDR3 is 14 amino acids long. V was clipped by 4 bases and J by 2 bases, with 11 bases between them. CDR1 and CDR2 from the germline V gene are MGHRA and YSYEKL. The CDR3 DNA is TGCGCCAGCAGCCCCGGACAGATGAACTATGGCTACACCTTC. Protein: CASSPGQMNYGYTF.

This rearrangement joins TRBV4-3 to TRBJ2-1; 8 positions agree with TRBD1. This CDR3 is built from 15 residues. CDR1 is LGHNA and CDR2 is YSLEER in the germline V gene. Trimming at V came to 3 bases and at J to 5 bases, leaving 6 bases not matched to a gene. The CDR3 region is CASSHADRDNNEQFF. The DNA for the CDR3 is TGCGCCAGCAGCCACGCGGACAGGGATAACAATGAGCAGTTCTTC.

The chain uses TRBV25-1 and TRBJ1-2; D is uncertain. CDR1 and CDR2 (germline): MGHDK, SYGVNS. V was cut by 4 bases and J by 4 bases, with 13 bases left in between. CDR3 length: 14 amino acids. The CDR3 sequence is CASSVAGSLYGYTF. The CDR3 bases are TGTGCCAGCAGTGTCGCCGGATCCCTCTATGGCTACACCTTC.

This clone was detected only a few times. The chain recombines TRBV5-6 with TRBJ2-7; 7 nucleotides agree with TRBD1. Germline CDR1 and CDR2: SGHDT and YYEEEE. V lost 2 bases to trimming and J lost 0 bases; unmatched junction nucleotides: 11. The CDR3 has 17 amino acids. CDR3 region: CASSLTGAHLLSYEQYF. The CDR3 DNA reads as TGTGCCAGCAGCTTAACAGGGGCCCACCTCCTCTCCTACGAGCAGTACTTC.